This T cell receptor (beta chain) was documented in a study of tumor T cells in aggressive B-cell lymphoma. Germline CDR1 and CDR2: SGHAT and FQNNGV. The CDR3 has 18 amino acids. J gave up 3 bases and V 7 bases, and 12 bases lay outside the gene matches. Clones were read by immunoSEQ multiplex PCR, and TCRdb kept only the in-frame ones, dropping some. The sample yields more than 3,500 clones, about nine tenths seen once. This receptor was identified in an adult with diffuse large B cell lymphoma. The chain recombines TRBV11-2 with TRBJ2-6; TRBD2 aligns across 10 bases. Specimen: tumor tissue. The chain's CDR3 is CASTRGPSGSLGANVLTF. The CDR3 DNA sequence: TGTGCCAGCACCAGGGGGCCTAGCGGGAGTCTTGGGGCCAACGTCCTGACTTTC.